The T cell receptor (beta chain) under discussion was sequenced for a study of T cell responses to AZD1222 COVID-19 vaccine. Using immunoSEQ multiplex PCR, the repertoire was profiled, and TCRdb retains in-frame clones only, with some absent. The sample shows roughly 140,000 clones, 90% of them seen only once. The germline V gene has CDR1 SNHLY and CDR2 FYNNEI. The CDR3 consists of 14 residues. Trimming left V 5 bases short and J 3 bases short, with 13 bases between. V and J are TRBV2 and TRBJ1-1; maybe TRBD1 (5 bases). Specimen: peripheral blood, collected on day 0 of AZD1222 vaccination. This TCR came from an adult in good health. The CDR3 DNA reads TGTGCCAGCAGTCTTCAGGGAAGAGACACTGAAGCTTTCTTT. Protein sequence: CASSLQGRDTEAFF.